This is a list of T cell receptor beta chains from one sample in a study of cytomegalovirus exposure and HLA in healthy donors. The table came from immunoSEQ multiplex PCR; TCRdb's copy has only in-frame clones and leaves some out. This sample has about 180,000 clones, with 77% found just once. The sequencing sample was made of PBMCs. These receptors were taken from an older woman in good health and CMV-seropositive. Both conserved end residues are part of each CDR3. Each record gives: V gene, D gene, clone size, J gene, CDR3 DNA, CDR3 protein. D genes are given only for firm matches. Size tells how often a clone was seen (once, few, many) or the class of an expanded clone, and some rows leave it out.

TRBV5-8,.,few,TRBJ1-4,TGTGCCAGCAGCGTAACGGGCGGGAGTAATGAAAAACTGTTTTTT,CASSVTGGSNEKLFF
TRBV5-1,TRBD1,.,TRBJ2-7,TGCGCCAGCAGCTCCGGGACAGGGGCCGAGCAGTACTTC,CASSSGTGAEQYF
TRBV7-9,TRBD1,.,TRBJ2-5,TGTTCCAGCAGCTCCGGACAGGAGATCCAAGAGACCCAGTACTTC,CSSSSGQEIQETQYF
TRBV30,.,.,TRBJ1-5,TGTGCCTGGAGACCCTGGGGCCGGGGGGGCAATCAGCCCCAGCATTTT,CAWRPWGRGGNQPQHF
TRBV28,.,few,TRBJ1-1,TGTGCCAGCAGCGGGGTAATGAACACTGAAGCTTTCTTT,CASSGVMNTEAFF
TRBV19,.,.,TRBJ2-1,TGTGCCAGTAGTGTGGACAGTGCCTACAATGAGCAGTTCTTC,CASSVDSAYNEQFF
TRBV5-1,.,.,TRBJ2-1,TGCGCCAGCAGCTCGTGGGCGGGTAGCGATGAGCAGTTCTTC,CASSSWAGSDEQFF
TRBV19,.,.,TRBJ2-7,TGTGCCAGTAGTATAGATCTGCGGACAGCGTACAATGCTAGGCAGTACTTC,CASSIDLRTAYNARQYF
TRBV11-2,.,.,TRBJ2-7,TGTGCCAGCAGCCATTCCTACGAGCAGTACTTC,CASSHSYEQYF
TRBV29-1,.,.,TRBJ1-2,TGCAGCGTTGAAGGCTCGACTGGGGAGGGGCGCGGCTACACCTTC,CSVEGSTGEGRGYTF
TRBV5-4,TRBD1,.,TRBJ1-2,TGTGCCAGCAGCTCGGGGACAGGGGCCTCCCCTGAATATGGCTACACCTTC,CASSSGTGASPEYGYTF
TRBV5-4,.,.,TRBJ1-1,TGTGCCAGCAGCTTGGGGGCAGCGAACACTGAAGCTTTCTTT,CASSLGAANTEAFF
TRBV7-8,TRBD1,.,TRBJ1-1,TGTGCCAGCAGCTTAGCGCGACAGGGAGGCGCTGAAGCTTTCTTT,CASSLARQGGAEAFF
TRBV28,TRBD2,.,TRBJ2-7,TGTGCCACCCGAGAGGGGGGGAGCGGGAGCGACGAGCAGTACTTC,CATREGGSGSDEQYF
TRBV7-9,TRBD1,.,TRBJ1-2,TGTGCCAGCAGCGACCCCCGACAGGGAAACTATGGCTACACCTTC,CASSDPRQGNYGYTF
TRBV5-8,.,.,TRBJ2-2,TGTGCCAGCAGCTTGTACGGGGGGCGCGGGGAGCTGTTTTTT,CASSLYGGRGELFF
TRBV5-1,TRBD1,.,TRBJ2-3,TGCGCCAGCAGCTACGGGGACAGACACACAGATACGCAGTATTTT,CASSYGDRHTDTQYF
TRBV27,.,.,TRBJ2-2,TGTGCCAGCAGTCCTTATGGGGCAAGGAACACCGGGGAGCTGTTTTTT,CASSPYGARNTGELFF
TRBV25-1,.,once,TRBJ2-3,TGTGCCAGCAGTGAATGGTCAGGTACAGATACGCAGTATTTT,CASSEWSGTDTQYF
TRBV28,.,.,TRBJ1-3,TGTGCCAGCAGTTTGGGCAGACCCTCTGGAAACACCATATATTTT,CASSLGRPSGNTIYF
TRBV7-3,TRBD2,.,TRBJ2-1,TGTGCCAGCAGCACCCGGACTAGCGAGCAGTTCTTC,CASSTRTSEQFF
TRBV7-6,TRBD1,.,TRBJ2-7,TGTGCCAGCAGCTCCCCCGGGACAGTCTACGAGCAGTACTTC,CASSSPGTVYEQYF
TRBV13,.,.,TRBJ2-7,TGTGCCAGCAGCTTAAGCGGTTCTTACGAGCAGTACTTC,CASSLSGSYEQYF
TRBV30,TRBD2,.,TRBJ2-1,TGTGCCGGTATAGCGGGAGGATCCTACAATGAGCAGTTCTTC,CAGIAGGSYNEQFF
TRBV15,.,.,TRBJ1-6,TGTGCCACCAGCAGAGGTATTCAGGGAAGCAACTCACCCCTCCACTTT,CATSRGIQGSNSPLHF
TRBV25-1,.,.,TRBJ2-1,TGTGCCAGCAGTGAATTGCCCGCGGAGGATGAGCAGTTCTTC,CASSELPAEDEQFF
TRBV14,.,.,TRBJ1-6,TGTGCCAGCAGCCAAGATTACATCTCACCCCTCCACTTT,CASSQDYISPLHF
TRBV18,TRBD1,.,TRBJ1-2,TGTGCCAGCTCACCGGGTAGTTCGGGACAGAACCCCTATGGCTACACCTTC,CASSPGSSGQNPYGYTF
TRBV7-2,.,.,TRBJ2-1,TGTGCCAGCAGCCTGAGATTCGATGAGCAGTTCTTC,CASSLRFDEQFF
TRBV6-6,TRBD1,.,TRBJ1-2,TGTGCCAGCAGCTCCTTTGACAGGGAGCGTGGCTACACCTTC,CASSSFDRERGYTF
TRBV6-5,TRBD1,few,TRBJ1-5,TGTGCCAGCAGTTGGACAGGGGTCGGACAGCCCCAGCATTTT,CASSWTGVGQPQHF
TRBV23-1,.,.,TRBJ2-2,TGCGCCAGCAGTCAATTCTGGACAACGAACACCGGGGAGCTGTTTTTT,CASSQFWTTNTGELFF
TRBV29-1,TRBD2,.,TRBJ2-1,TGCAGCGTTGTCGGACTAGCGGGATACAATGAGCAGTTCTTC,CSVVGLAGYNEQFF
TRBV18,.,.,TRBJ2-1,TGTGCCAGCTCACCACCGGCGGTAGCGGCCAATGAGCAGTTCTTC,CASSPPAVAANEQFF
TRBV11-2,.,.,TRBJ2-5,TGTGCCAGCAGCGTTCTTAGCGGAACACAAGAGACCCAGTACTTC,CASSVLSGTQETQYF
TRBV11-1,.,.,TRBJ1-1,TGTGCCAGCAGCTTCTATCAAGGAGCGACTGAAGCTTTCTTT,CASSFYQGATEAFF
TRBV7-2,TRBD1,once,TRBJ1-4,TGTGCCAGCAGCCCGGGACAGGGTAAAGCTAATGAAAAACTGTTTTTT,CASSPGQGKANEKLFF
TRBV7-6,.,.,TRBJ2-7,TGTGCCAGCAGCTTAGGCCTTGAGTCCGAGCAGTACTTC,CASSLGLESEQYF
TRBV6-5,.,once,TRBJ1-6,TGTGCCAGCAGTTACTCCGCGTCTAATTCACCCCTCCACTTT,CASSYSASNSPLHF
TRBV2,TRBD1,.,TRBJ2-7,TGTGCCAGCAGTGAAACCGGGACAGGGATCTCCGAGCAGTACTTC,CASSETGTGISEQYF
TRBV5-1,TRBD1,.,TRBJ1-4,TGCGCCAGCAGCCTCCGGGACAGGGGGGCTGAAAAACTGTTTTTT,CASSLRDRGAEKLFF
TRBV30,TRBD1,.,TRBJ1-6,TGTGCCTGGACCCGGGACAGGGCCGCTTCACCCCTCCACTTT,CAWTRDRAASPLHF